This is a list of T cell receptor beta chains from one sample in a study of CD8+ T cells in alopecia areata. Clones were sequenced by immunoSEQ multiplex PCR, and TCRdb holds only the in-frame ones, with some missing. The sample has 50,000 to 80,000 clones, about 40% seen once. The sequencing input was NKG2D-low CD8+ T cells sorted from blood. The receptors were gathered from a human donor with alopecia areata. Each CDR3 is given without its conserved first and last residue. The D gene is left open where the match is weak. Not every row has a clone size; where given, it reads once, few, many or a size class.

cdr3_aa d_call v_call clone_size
ASSPRLAAETQY TRBD2 TRBV7-9 few
SAAGLAGGYT - TRBV29-1 -
ARGVSYEQY - TRBV2 -
ASSSGPSPGNTIY - TRBV7-9 few
ASSLEQGPADTQY - TRBV5-6 -
ASSLVLAPYGYT - TRBV7-9 few
ASSLEGSAYNEQF - TRBV5-1 few
ASRTSGGAIEQF TRBD2 TRBV19 few
ASSQGRLEVGTDTQY - TRBV4-1 -
ASSLGADTDTQY - TRBV9 once
ASSYLAGANTGELF TRBD2 TRBV6-5 -
ASSVSLSRSYNEQF - TRBV2 -
ASRPTVANEKLF - TRBV28 few
ASRTLAGGSHEQY TRBD2 TRBV19 -
ATVRDGARGYT - TRBV2 -
ASSSIYTSGRWNEQF TRBD2 TRBV11-2 -
ASSFRTSNQPQH - TRBV28 few
ASSSAGTGIDEETQY TRBD1 TRBV5-4 few
ASSLGSGGTYEQY TRBD2 TRBV7-9 -
ASSLGQGASDEQY TRBD1 TRBV7-9 -
STLSGMGGYT - TRBV29-1 -
ASSWVNTGELF - TRBV19 -
SVVLQGSTGELF - TRBV29-1 few
ASSQVAGAGANVLT - TRBV4-3 few
SVVPQDGEQY - TRBV29-1 few
ASSSGRWGADTQY - TRBV28 -
ASSPGTSAPYEQY TRBD2 TRBV5-1 few
ASSLRRQWGTDTQY - TRBV5-5 -
SAALAGGPRTYNEQF TRBD2 TRBV29-1 -
ASSVERDVDTQY - TRBV9 once
ASSLGSEKQY - TRBV7-9 -
ASSLPTVNTEAF - TRBV2 once
ASSRTTSSTDTQY - TRBV4-3 -
ASLETGLAVDTQY TRBD2 TRBV5-1 -
SAFTGELF - TRBV29-1 -
ASSVAQGWEQY - TRBV9 -
ASSSFPSGSPYNEQF TRBD2 TRBV5-4 -
ASSLGYNEQF - TRBV27 few
ASSSSETQY - TRBV7-9 -
ASSVAPYSTVGEQF - TRBV9 -
ASKDRLNEQF - TRBV4-1 -
ASRAIGTSGSHTQY TRBD2 TRBV27 -
ASSFSYEQY - TRBV7-9 many
ASSYSGLAGSGELF TRBD2 TRBV6-5 -
ASSQGPFLGPGNQPQH - TRBV4-1 -
ASTDGALSYNEQF - TRBV5-4 -
ASSPEAGATNEKLF - TRBV7-8 few
ASSQEGLGIYEQY - TRBV14 few
ATSGENTGELI - TRBV15 once
AWATSETI TRBD2 TRBV30 -
ASSQDGTAAYNEQF - TRBV16 -
SVGGGAARLDTEAF - TRBV29-1 -
ASDGTSGKETQY TRBD2 TRBV28 -
ASSVGGLAGGQETQY TRBD2 TRBV27 -
ASSLTWDSLYYEQY TRBD1 TRBV27 -
ASSYQGQNYNEQF TRBD1 TRBV27 -
SINGGSSYNEQF - TRBV29-1 -
ASSYDSTYEQY - TRBV6-5 -
SVEGTESSYEQY - TRBV29-1 -